The rows below give T cell receptor beta chains drawn from one sample of a study of molecular identifiers for immune sequencing clone quantification. From the PCR reads, TCRdb called clonotypes with MiXCR, one entry per CDR3 protein. The sample has 40,000 to 65,000 distinct CDR3 sequences, around 34% seen once. Sequencing input: naive CD8+ T cells from blood, with Jurkat cell RNA spiked in. The receptor source for this set is a human donor in good health. Some libraries in this study had Jurkat cell RNA spiked in. Both conserved end residues are part of each CDR3. Each record gives: D gene, V gene, clone size, J gene, CDR3 protein, CDR3 DNA. D genes are given only for firm matches. Only part of the rows carry a size: once, few, many, or a class if the clone is expanded.

NA	TRBV25-1	few	TRBJ2-7	CASSDRYRPGEQYF	TGTGCCAGCAGTGATAGGTACCGCCCGGGCGAGCAGTACTTC
NA	TRBV4-3	NA	TRBJ2-3	CASSQVPSWSDTQYF	TGCGCCAGCAGCCAAGTACCTAGCTGGTCAGATACGCAGTATTTT
NA	TRBV13	few	TRBJ2-2	CASSLGRNTGELFF	TGTGCCAGCAGCTTAGGTAGGAACACCGGGGAGCTGTTTTTT
TRBD2	TRBV11-2	few	TRBJ2-3	CASSLERTSETDTQYF	TGTGCCAGCAGCTTAGAGAGGACTAGCGAGACAGATACGCAGTATTTT
NA	TRBV5-1	NA	TRBJ2-2	CASSFGWGAGELFF	TGCGCCAGCAGCTTTGGCTGGGGCGCCGGGGAGCTGTTTTTT
TRBD1	TRBV27	NA	TRBJ1-4	CASSRNPIGQEKLFF	TGTGCCAGCAGCCGGAACCCTATCGGACAGGAGAAACTGTTTTTT
TRBD1	TRBV7-6	NA	TRBJ1-1	CASSSGGWTEAFF	TGTGCCAGCAGCTCAGGGGGCTGGACTGAAGCTTTCTTT
NA	TRBV11-2	NA	TRBJ2-1	CASSLIFEEREFF	TGTGCCAGCAGCTTAATCTTCGAGGAGCGGGAGTTCTTC
NA	TRBV6-1	NA	TRBJ2-3	CASSEANRITHTQYF	TGTGCCAGCAGTGAAGCCAACCGAATCACACATACGCAGTATTTT
TRBD2	TRBV4-3	NA	TRBJ2-3	CASSQDRGGDTDTQYF	TGCGCCAGCAGCCAAGATCGGGGGGGGGACACAGATACGCAGTATTTT
TRBD2	TRBV14	NA	TRBJ2-1	CASSSGGGYNEQFF	TGTGCCAGCAGTTCGGGGGGAGGGTACAATGAGCAGTTCTTC
NA	TRBV19	NA	TRBJ2-2	CASAVFHGYTGELFF	TGTGCCAGCGCCGTCTTCCATGGGTACACCGGGGAGCTGTTTTTT
TRBD2	TRBV20-1	many	TRBJ2-5	CSANLLSGRMQETQYF	TGCAGTGCTAACCTACTCAGCGGGAGGATGCAAGAGACCCAGTACTTC
NA	TRBV12-3/TRBV12-4	NA	TRBJ1-2	CASSLGSYGYTF	TGTGCCAGCAGTTTAGGCAGCTATGGCTACACCTTC
TRBD2	TRBV7-9	few	TRBJ2-1	CANLARLAGGFKQFF	TGTGCCAACCTCGCCAGACTAGCGGGAGGTTTTAAGCAGTTCTTC
NA	TRBV24-1	many	TRBJ2-1	CATSVQPGSEQFF	TGTGCCACCAGTGTTCAGCCGGGAAGTGAGCAGTTCTTC
NA	TRBV9	NA	TRBJ2-3	CASSVTGRGTDTQYF	TGTGCCAGCAGCGTCACGGGACGGGGCACAGATACGCAGTATTTT
TRBD1	TRBV28	few	TRBJ1-5	CASSILLDRGNQPQHF	TGTGCCAGCAGCATCCTCTTGGACAGGGGTAATCAGCCCCAGCATTTT
TRBD2	TRBV6-5	few	TRBJ2-1	CASSYATGTSRYYNEQFF	TGTGCCAGCAGTTACGCCACCGGGACTAGCCGTTACTACAATGAGCAGTTCTTC
NA	TRBV12-3/TRBV12-4	NA	TRBJ1-1	CASSFTRTEAFF	TGTGCCAGCAGTTTTACCCGGACAGAAGCTTTCTTT
NA	TRBV9	few	TRBJ1-2	CASSVNPSTVTQRGYTF	TGTGCCAGCAGCGTCAACCCCTCGACCGTCACACAGAGGGGCTACACCTTC
NA	TRBV9	NA	TRBJ1-3	CASSVLGATGNTIYF	TGTGCCAGCAGCGTTTTAGGGGCAACTGGAAACACCATATATTTT
TRBD2	TRBV20-1	few	TRBJ2-1	CSASSMRLAEGDYNEQFF	TGCAGTGCTAGCTCGATGAGACTAGCGGAAGGGGACTACAATGAGCAGTTCTTC
NA	TRBV7-9	few	TRBJ2-2	CASRRTPSNTGELFF	TGTGCCAGCAGGCGTACCCCCTCCAACACCGGGGAGCTGTTTTTT